In this sample, the clone carrying this T cell receptor (beta chain) turned up a few times. What it binds is not known. This specimen comes from a study of post-analysis software for immune sequencing data. Study-level results: TRBV5-6, TRBV5-1 and TRBV20-1 belonged to a set of a handful of TRBV segments that were more frequent in patients than controls.

The germline V gene encodes CDR1 SGHTA and CDR2 FQGNSA. Trimming removed 5 bases from V and 2 bases from J, with 13 bases in between. The CDR3 extends over 14 amino acids. Unique-molecular-identifier-tagged TCR beta cDNA libraries were used. TCRdb analysed the PCR reads with MiXCR anew, one entry per CDR3 protein. Among roughly 800,000 distinct CDR3 sequences listed, roughly 50% were seen once. V usage is TRBV7-2 and J usage is TRBJ2-7; D is possibly TRBD1 or TRBD2 (5 bases each). Material for sequencing was blood. This receptor was obtained from a girl aged 5 to 17 with multiple sclerosis. The CDR3 region is CASSPAGATYEQYF. CDR3 nucleotides: TGTGCCAGCAGCCCAGCCGGGGCCACCTACGAGCAGTACTTC.